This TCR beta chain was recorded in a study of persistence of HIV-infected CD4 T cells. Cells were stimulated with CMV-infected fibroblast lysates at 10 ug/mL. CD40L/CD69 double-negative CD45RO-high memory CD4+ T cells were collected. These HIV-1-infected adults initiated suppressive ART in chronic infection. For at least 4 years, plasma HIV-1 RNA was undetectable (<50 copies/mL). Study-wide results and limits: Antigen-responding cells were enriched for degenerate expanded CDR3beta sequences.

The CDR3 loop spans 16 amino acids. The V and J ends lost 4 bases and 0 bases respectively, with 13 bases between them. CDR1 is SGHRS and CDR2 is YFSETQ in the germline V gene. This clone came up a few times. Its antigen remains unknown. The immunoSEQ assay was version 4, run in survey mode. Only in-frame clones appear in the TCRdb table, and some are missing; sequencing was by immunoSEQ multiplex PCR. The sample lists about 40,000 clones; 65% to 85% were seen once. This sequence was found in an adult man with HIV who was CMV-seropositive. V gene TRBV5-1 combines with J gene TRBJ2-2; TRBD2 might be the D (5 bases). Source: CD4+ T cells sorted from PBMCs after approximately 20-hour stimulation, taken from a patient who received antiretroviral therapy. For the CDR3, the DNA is TGCGCCAGCAGCCTTATGGGGAGTTCGAACACCGGGGAGCTGTTTTTT. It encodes CASSLMGSSNTGELFF. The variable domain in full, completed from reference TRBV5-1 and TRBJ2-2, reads KAGVTQTPRYLIKTRGQQVTLSCSPISGHRSVSWYQQTPGQGLQFLFEYFSETQRNKGNFPGRFSGRQFSNSRSEMNVSTLELGDSALYLCASSLMGSSNTGELFFGEGSRLTVL.